This is a list of T cell receptor beta chains from one sample in a study of PD-1 blockade in classical Hodgkin lymphoma. Clones were read by immunoSEQ multiplex PCR, and TCRdb kept only the in-frame ones, dropping some. The sample includes about 92,000 clones, approximately 86% of them seen just once. The source material was peripheral blood mononuclear cells (PBMCs), sampled before the fourth cycle of nivolumab. The source is a human donor with classical Hodgkin lymphoma. CDR3s include the opening cysteine and the closing phenylalanine or tryptophan. The order of the fields is CDR3 DNA, CDR3 protein, D gene, clone size, J gene, V gene. D genes are given only for firm matches. Size tells how often a clone was seen (once, few, many) or the class of an expanded clone, and some rows leave it out.

cdr3_nt: TGTGCCAGCAGCCTAGCAGGCACAGATACGCAGTATTTT
cdr3_aa: CASSLAGTDTQYF
d_call: .
clone_size: .
j_call: TRBJ2-3
v_call: TRBV2

cdr3_nt: TGTGCCAGTAGTGTCACGAATTCGAGGGCTTTCTTT
cdr3_aa: CASSVTNSRAFF
d_call: .
clone_size: few
j_call: TRBJ1-1
v_call: TRBV19

cdr3_nt: TGTGCCAGTAGTATAGCAGCGGGAGGAAACAATGAGCAGTTCTTC
cdr3_aa: CASSIAAGGNNEQFF
d_call: TRBD2
clone_size: .
j_call: TRBJ2-1
v_call: TRBV19

cdr3_nt: TGCAGCGTTGAAAGGGCGGGGGCCTACAATGAGCAGTTCTTC
cdr3_aa: CSVERAGAYNEQFF
d_call: TRBD2
clone_size: once
j_call: TRBJ2-1
v_call: TRBV29-1

cdr3_nt: TGTGCCAGCTCGGAGGGGGCAGGGACTGAAGCTTTCTTT
cdr3_aa: CASSEGAGTEAFF
d_call: TRBD1
clone_size: once
j_call: TRBJ1-1
v_call: TRBV6-4

cdr3_nt: TGTGCCAGCAGCTTTAAAGTGACTTTGTCCTACAATGAGCAGTTCTTC
cdr3_aa: CASSFKVTLSYNEQFF
d_call: .
clone_size: few
j_call: TRBJ2-1
v_call: TRBV5-6

cdr3_nt: TGTGCCAGCAGCCAAGGACAGGGGGCGCGTTTGGAAGAGACCCAGTACTTC
cdr3_aa: CASSQGQGARLEETQYF
d_call: TRBD1
clone_size: few
j_call: TRBJ2-5
v_call: TRBV4-2

cdr3_nt: TGTGCCAGCCACCGGCCTAGCTCCTACGAGCAGTACTTC
cdr3_aa: CASHRPSSYEQYF
d_call: .
clone_size: .
j_call: TRBJ2-7
v_call: TRBV21-1

cdr3_nt: TGCGCCAGCAGTCCGGGAGGAGCGGGAGGGTACAATGAGCAGTTCTTC
cdr3_aa: CASSPGGAGGYNEQFF
d_call: TRBD2
clone_size: .
j_call: TRBJ2-1
v_call: TRBV5-1

cdr3_nt: TGTGCCTGGAGTACTAACGGGGTAGCGGATACGCAGTATTTT
cdr3_aa: CAWSTNGVADTQYF
d_call: .
clone_size: .
j_call: TRBJ2-3
v_call: TRBV30

cdr3_nt: TGCGCCAGCAGCTTGGCCGGGACAGATAACTATGGCTACACCTTC
cdr3_aa: CASSLAGTDNYGYTF
d_call: TRBD1
clone_size: .
j_call: TRBJ1-2
v_call: TRBV5-1